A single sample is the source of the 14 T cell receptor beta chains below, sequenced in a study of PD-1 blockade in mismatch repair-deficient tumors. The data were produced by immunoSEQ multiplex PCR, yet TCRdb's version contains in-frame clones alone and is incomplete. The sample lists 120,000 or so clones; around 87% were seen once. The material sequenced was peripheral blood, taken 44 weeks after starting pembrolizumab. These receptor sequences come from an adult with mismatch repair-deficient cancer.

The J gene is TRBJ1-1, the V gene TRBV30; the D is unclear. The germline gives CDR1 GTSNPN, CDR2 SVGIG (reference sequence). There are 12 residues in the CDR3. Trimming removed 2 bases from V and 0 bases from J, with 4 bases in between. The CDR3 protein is CAWSLMNTEAFF. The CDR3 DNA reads TGTGCCTGGAGTCTAATGAACACTGAAGCTTTCTTT.

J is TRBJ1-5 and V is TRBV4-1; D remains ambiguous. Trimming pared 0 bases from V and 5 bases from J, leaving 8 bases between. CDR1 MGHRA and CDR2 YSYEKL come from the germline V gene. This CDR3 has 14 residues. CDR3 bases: TGCGCCAGCAGCCAAGAAACGAAGGATCAGCCCCAGCATTTT. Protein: CASSQETKDQPQHF.

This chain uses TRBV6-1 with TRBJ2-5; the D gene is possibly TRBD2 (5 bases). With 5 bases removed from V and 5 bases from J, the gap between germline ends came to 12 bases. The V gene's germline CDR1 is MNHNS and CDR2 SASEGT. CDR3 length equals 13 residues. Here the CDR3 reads CASSRTRSETQYF. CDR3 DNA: TGTGCCAGCAGTCGAACTAGGTCTGAGACCCAGTACTTC.

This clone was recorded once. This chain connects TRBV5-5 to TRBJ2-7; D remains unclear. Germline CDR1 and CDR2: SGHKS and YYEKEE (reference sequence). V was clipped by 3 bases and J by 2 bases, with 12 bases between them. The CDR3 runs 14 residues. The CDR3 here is CASSSDPRAYEQYF. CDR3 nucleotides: TGTGCCAGCAGCTCGGACCCACGAGCCTACGAGCAGTACTTC.

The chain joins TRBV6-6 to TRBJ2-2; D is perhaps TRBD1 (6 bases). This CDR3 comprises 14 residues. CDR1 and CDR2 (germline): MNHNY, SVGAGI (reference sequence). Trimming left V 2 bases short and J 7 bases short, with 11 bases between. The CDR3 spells CASSYAGESGELFF. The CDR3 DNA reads TGTGCCAGCAGTTACGCAGGGGAGAGCGGGGAGCTGTTTTTT.

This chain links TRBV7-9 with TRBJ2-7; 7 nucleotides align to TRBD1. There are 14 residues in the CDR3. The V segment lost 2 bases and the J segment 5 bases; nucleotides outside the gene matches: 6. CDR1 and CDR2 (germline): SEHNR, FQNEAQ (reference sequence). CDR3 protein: CASSLRDRVDEQYF. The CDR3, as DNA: TGTGCCAGCAGCTTACGGGACAGAGTAGACGAGCAGTACTTC.

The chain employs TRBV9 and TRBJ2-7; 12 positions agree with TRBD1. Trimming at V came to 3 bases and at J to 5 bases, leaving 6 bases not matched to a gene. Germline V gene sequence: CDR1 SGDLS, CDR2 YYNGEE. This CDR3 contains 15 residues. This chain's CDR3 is CASSARDRGQDEQYF. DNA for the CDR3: TGTGCCAGCAGCGCCCGGGACAGGGGGCAGGACGAGCAGTACTTC.

The CDR3 DNA follows: TGTGCCATCAGGTCCGGGGATGCTGGCGGCACCGGGGAGCTGTTTTTT. It translates to CAIRSGDAGGTGELFF. The rearrangement uses TRBV10-3 and TRBJ2-2; D possibly corresponds to TRBD2 (5 bases). Germline CDR1 is ENHRY and CDR2 is SYGVKD. This CDR3 has 16 residues. Trimming cost V 6 bases and J 4 bases, with 18 bases left between them.

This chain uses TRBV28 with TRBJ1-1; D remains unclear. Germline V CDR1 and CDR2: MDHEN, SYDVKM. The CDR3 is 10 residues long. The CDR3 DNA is TGTGCTATAATCGGCACTGAAGCTTTCTTT. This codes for CAIIGTEAFF.

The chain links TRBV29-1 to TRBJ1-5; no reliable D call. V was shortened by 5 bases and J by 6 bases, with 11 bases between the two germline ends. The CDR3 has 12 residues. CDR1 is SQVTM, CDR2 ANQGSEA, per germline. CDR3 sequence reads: CSVIGEGQPQHF. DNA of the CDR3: TGCAGCGTTATCGGGGAGGGTCAGCCCCAGCATTTT.

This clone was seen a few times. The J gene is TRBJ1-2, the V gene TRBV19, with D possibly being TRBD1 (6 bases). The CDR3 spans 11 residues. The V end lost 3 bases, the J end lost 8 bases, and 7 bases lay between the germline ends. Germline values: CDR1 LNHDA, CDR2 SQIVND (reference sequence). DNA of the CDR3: TGTGCCAGTAGTATTGGGGGCGGCTACACCTTC. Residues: CASSIGGGYTF.

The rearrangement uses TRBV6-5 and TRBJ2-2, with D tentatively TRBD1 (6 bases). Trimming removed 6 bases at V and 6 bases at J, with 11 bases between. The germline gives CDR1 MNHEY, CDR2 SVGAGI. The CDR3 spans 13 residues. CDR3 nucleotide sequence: TGTGCCAGCAGCCGAGACAGGCCCGGGGAGCTGTTTTTT. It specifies CASSRDRPGELFF.

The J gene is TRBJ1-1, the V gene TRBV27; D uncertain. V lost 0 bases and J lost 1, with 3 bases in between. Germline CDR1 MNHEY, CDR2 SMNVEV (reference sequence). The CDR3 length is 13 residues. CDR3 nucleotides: TGTGCCAGCAGTTTATCTGCGAACACTGAAGCTTTCTTT. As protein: CASSLSANTEAFF.

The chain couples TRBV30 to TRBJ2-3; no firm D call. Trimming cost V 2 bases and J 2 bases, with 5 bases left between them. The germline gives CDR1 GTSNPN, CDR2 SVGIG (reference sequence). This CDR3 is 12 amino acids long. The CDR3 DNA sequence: TGTGCCTGGAGTCAAGCCACAGATACGCAGTATTTT. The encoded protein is CAWSQATDTQYF.